This T cell receptor beta chain was recorded in a study of identical twins' blood T cells. Study overall: About twelve libraries, six alpha and six beta, gave approximately 50 million reads. Study-level results: Twins reportedly had markedly more similar V usage than unrelated donors, even among out-of-frame TCRbeta clonotypes. Each donor's most abundant TCRbeta clonotypes shared more CDR3 sequences with her twin than unrelated donors.

TCRdb passed the 5' RACE reads through MiXCR, listing each CDR3 protein once. The data hold 300,000 to 450,000 distinct CDR3 sequences, with over 25% observed a single time. Trimming stripped 2 bases from V and 4 bases from J, with 8 bases between. The CDR3 length is 12 residues. Germline V CDR1 and CDR2: DFQATT, SNEGSKA (reference sequence). The table lists this clonotype with a few counts. The antigen remains undetermined. This receptor was obtained from a woman aged 18-49 years in good health. The specimen was PBMCs. The chain uses TRBV20-1 and TRBJ1-1, with D possibly being TRBD1 (5 bases). The CDR3 loop is CSARQGFTEAFF. The CDR3, as DNA: TGCAGTGCTAGACAGGGTTTCACTGAAGCTTTCTTT.